The sequence of this TCR beta chain was determined in a study of T-cell reconstitution after alpha-beta-depleted transplantation in children. During its preparation, the TCRbeta library received unique molecular identifiers. TCRdb re-analysed the PCR reads in MiXCR, keeping a single row per CDR3 protein. The sample has some 280,000 distinct CDR3 sequences, 9.9% seen once. The V gene's germline CDR1 is MGHDK and CDR2 SYGVNS. With V trimmed by 2 bases and J by 8 bases, 11 bases remained unmatched. This CDR3 spans 16 amino acids. The chain recombines TRBV25-1 with TRBJ2-1; TRBD1 matches 8 bases. Sample: PBMCs from the stem cell graft donor, taken from the stem cell graft. The TCR originated in a human donor who donated a stem cell graft to a child with SCID. The CDR3 DNA follows: TGTGCCAGCAGTGAACTGGGCAGGGGGCTAATCGATGAGCAGTTCTTC. It encodes CASSELGRGLIDEQFF.